This T cell receptor (beta chain) was identified in a study of cytomegalovirus exposure and HLA in healthy donors. Regarding the study as a whole: A later analysis revealed that TCR association rates differed between HLA loci, peaking at DRB1 and bottoming out at HLA-C.

Use of 60 Vbeta and 13 Jbeta primers characterized the PCR. TCRdb keeps only in-frame clones here, not all; method: immunoSEQ multiplex PCR. The repertoire includes 150,000 or so clones, roughly 78% of them detected once, and roughly 6.6% sits in the top ten. As for this clone: What it binds is unknown.

The germline gives CDR1 MNHNY, CDR2 SVGAGI (reference sequence). CDR3 size: 15 residues. Trimming removed 4 bases at V and 2 bases at J, with 11 bases between. This chain connects TRBV6-6 to TRBJ1-4; D call uncertain. This TCR came from a man aged 40-49 years in good health and CMV-seropositive. The sample consisted of PBMCs. CDR3 sequence (DNA): TGTGCCAGCAGTTCGTCGGTTATGACTAATGAAAAACTGTTTTTT. This codes for CASSSSVMTNEKLFF.